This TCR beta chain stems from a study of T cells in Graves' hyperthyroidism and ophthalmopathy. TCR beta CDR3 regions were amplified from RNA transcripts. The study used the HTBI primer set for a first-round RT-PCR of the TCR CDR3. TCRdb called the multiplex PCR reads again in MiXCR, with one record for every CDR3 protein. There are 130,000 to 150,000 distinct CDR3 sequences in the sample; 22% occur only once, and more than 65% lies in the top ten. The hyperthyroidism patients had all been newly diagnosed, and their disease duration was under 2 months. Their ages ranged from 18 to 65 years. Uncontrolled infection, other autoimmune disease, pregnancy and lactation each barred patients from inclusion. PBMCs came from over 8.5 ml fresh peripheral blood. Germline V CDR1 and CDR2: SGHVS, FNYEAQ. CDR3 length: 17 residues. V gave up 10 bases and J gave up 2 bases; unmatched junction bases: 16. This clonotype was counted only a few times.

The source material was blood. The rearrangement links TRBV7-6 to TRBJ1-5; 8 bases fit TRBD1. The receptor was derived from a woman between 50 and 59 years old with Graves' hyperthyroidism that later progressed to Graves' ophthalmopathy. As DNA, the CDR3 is TGTGCCACTCGGGGTCTACAACCGGGACAGGGCAATCAGCCCCAGCATTTT. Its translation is CATRGLQPGQGNQPQHF. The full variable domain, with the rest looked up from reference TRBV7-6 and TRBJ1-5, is GAGVSQSPRYKVTKRGQDVALRCDPISGHVSLYWYRQALGQGPEFLTYFNYEAQQDKSGLPNDRFSAERPEGSISTLTIQRTEQRDSAMYRCATRGLQPGQGNQPQHFGDGTRLSIL.